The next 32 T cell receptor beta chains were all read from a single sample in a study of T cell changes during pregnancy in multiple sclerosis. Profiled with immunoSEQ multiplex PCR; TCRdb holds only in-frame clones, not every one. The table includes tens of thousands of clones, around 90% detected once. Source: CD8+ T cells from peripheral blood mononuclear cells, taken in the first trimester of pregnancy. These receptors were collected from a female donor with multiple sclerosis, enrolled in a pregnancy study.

DNA of the CDR3: TGCGCCAGCAGCCAAACTGACAGGGGCGGCAAACTGTTTTTT. Translation gives CASSQTDRGGKLFF. V and J are TRBV4-3 and TRBJ1-4, with 8 bases matching TRBD1. The CDR3 covers 14 residues. CDR1 and CDR2 (germline): LGHNA, YSLEER. V shed 2 bases and J 11 bases; nucleotides not matched to a gene: 7.

CDR3 sequence: CASSVPPWGLGYNEQFF. CDR3 DNA: TGTGCCAGCAGCGTTCCCCCGTGGGGACTTGGGTACAATGAGCAGTTCTTC. The V call is TRBV9, the J call TRBJ2-1, with a weak D call TRBD2 (6 bases). Between the trimmed V and J ends, which lost 2 bases and 4 bases, there was a span of 19 bases. This CDR3 is built from 17 residues. The germline V gene encodes CDR1 SGDLS and CDR2 YYNGEE.

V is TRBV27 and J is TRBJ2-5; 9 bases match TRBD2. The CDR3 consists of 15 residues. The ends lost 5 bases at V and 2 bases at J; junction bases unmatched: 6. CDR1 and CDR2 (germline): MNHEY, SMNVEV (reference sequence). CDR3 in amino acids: CASSPREGGQETQYF. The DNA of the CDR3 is TGTGCCAGCAGTCCGCGGGAGGGCGGACAAGAGACCCAGTACTTC.

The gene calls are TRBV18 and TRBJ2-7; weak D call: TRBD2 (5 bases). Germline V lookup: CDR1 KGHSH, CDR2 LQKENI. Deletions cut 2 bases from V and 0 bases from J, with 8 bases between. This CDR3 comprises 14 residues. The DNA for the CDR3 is TGTGCCAGCTCACCATCAGACTACTCCTACGAGCAGTACTTC. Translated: CASSPSDYSYEQYF.

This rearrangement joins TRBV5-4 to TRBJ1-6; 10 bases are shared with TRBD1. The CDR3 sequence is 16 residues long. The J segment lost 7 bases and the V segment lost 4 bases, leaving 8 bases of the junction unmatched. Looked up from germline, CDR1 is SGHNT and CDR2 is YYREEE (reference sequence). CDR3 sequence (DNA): TGTGCCAGCAGCGGGTGGGACAGGGGTGGAAATTCACCCCTCCACTTT. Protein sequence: CASSGWDRGGNSPLHF.

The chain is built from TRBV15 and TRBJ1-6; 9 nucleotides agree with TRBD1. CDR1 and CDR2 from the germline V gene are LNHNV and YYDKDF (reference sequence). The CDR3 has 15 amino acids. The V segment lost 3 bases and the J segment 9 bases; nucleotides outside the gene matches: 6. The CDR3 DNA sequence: TGTGCCACCAGCAGGGCGACAGGGGGAAGTTCACCCCTCCACTTT. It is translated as CATSRATGGSSPLHF.

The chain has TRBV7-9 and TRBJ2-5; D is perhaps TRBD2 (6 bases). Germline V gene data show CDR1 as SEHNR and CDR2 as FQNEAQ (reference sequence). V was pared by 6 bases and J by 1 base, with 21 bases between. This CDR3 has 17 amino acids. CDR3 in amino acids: CASSSGTLGGIQETQYF. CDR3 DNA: TGTGCCAGCAGTTCAGGGACTCTAGGAGGGATCCAAGAGACCCAGTACTTC.

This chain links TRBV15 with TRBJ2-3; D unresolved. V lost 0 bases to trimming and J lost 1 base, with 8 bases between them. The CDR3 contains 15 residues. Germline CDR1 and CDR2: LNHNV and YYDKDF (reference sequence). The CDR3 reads CATSRDRGGTDTQYF. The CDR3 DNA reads TGTGCCACCAGCAGAGATCGAGGCGGCACAGATACGCAGTATTTT.

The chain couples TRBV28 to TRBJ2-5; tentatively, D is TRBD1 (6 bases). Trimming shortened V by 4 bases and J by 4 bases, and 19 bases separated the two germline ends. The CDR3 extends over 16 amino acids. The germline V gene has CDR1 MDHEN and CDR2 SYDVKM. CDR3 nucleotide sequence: TGTGCCAGCAGTTCTCCCCGAATGACAGGCGGAGAGACCCAGTACTTC. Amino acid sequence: CASSSPRMTGGETQYF.

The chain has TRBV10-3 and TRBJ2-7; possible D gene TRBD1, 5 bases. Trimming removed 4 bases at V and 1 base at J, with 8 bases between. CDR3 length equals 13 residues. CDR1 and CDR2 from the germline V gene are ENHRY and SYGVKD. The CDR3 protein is CAISGKGSYEQYF. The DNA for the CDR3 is TGTGCCATCAGTGGTAAGGGGTCCTACGAGCAGTACTTC.

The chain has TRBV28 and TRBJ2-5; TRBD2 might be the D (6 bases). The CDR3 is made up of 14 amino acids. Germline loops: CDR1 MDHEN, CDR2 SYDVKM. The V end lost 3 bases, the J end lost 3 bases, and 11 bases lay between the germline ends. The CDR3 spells CASSFYQREETQYF. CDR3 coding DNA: TGTGCCAGCAGTTTTTACCAGCGGGAAGAGACCCAGTACTTC.

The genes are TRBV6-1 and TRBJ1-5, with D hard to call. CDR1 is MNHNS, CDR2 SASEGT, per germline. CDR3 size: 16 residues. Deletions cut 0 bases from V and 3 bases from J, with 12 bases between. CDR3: CASSEAGWQPNQPQHF. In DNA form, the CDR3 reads TGTGCCAGCAGTGAAGCCGGGTGGCAGCCCAATCAGCCCCAGCATTTT.

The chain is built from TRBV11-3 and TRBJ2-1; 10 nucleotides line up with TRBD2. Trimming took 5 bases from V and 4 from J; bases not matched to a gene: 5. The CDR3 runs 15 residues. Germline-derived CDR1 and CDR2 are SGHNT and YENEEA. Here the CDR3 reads CASSDIAGGYNEQFF. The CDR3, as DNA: TGTGCCAGCAGCGATATAGCGGGGGGATACAATGAGCAGTTCTTC.

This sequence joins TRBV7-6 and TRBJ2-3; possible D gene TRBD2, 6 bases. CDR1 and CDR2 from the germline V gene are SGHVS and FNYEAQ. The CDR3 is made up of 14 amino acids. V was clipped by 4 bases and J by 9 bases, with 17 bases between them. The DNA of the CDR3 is TGTGCCAGCAGCTGGGGGATTCGGGGGTCGACGCAGTATTTT. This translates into CASSWGIRGSTQYF.

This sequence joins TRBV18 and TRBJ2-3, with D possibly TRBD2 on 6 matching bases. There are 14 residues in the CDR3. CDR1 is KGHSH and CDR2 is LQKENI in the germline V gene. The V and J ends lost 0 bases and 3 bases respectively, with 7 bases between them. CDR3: CASSPPAGTDTQYF. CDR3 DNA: TGTGCCAGCTCACCACCAGCGGGTACAGATACGCAGTATTTT.

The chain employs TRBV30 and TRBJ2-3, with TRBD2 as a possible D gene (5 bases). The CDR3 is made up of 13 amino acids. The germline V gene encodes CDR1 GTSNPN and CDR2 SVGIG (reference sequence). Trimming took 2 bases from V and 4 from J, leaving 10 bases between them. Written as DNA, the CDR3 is TGTGCCTGGAGTACTGGTAGCGCAGATACGCAGTATTTT. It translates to CAWSTGSADTQYF.

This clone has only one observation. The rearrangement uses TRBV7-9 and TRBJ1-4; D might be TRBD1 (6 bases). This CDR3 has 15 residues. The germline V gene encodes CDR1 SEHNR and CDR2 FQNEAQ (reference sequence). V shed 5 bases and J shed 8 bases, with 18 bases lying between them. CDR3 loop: CASSQSRGYDEKLFF. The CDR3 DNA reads TGTGCCAGCAGCCAGTCAAGGGGGTACGACGAAAAACTGTTTTTT. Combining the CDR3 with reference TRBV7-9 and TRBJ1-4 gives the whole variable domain DTGVSQNPRHKITKRGQNVTFRCDPISEHNRLYWYRQTLGQGPEFLTYFQNEAQLEKSRLLSDRFSAERPKGSFSTLEIQRTEQGDSAMYLCASSQSRGYDEKLFFGSGTQLSVL.

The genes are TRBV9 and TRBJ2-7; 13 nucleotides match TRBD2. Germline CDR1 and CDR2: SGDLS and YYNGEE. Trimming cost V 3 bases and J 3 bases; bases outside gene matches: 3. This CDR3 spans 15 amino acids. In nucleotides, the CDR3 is TGTGCCAGCAGCGCCGGACTAGCGGGAGACTACGAGCAGTACTTC. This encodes CASSAGLAGDYEQYF.

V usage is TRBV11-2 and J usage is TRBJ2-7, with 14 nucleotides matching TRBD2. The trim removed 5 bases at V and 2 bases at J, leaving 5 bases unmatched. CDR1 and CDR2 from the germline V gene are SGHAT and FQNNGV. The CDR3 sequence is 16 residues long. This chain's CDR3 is CASSPQTSGRAYEQYF. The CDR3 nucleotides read TGTGCCAGCAGCCCCCAGACTAGCGGGAGGGCCTACGAGCAGTACTTC.

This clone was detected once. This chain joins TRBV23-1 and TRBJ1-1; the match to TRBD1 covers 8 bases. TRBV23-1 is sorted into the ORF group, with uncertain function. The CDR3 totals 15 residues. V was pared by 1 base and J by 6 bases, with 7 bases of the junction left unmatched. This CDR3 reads CASSQWDRQRAEAFF. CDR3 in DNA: TGCGCCAGCAGTCAATGGGACAGGCAGAGGGCTGAAGCTTTCTTT.

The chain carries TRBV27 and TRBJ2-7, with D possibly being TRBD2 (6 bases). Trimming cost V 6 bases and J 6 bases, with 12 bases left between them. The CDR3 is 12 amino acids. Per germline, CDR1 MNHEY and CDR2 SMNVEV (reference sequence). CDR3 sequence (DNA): TGTGCCAGCAGCGGGACTTTCGGCGAGCAGTACTTC. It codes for CASSGTFGEQYF.

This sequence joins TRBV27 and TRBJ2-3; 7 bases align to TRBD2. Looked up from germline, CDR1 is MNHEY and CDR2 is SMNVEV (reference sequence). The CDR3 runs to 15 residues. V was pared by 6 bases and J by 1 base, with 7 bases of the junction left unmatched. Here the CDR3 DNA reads TGTGCCAGCAGCAACCTGCTAGCGGGCACAGATACGCAGTATTTT. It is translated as CASSNLLAGTDTQYF.

CDR3 coding DNA: TGTGCCAGCAGCTTGGGGGCGCCGAACTATGGCTACACCTTC. Its protein product is CASSLGAPNYGYTF. The chain couples TRBV5-6 to TRBJ1-2; D not resolved. Trimming shortened V by 0 bases and J by 2 bases, and 8 bases separated the two germline ends. Germline V gene sequence: CDR1 SGHDT, CDR2 YYEEEE. CDR3 length equals 14 residues.

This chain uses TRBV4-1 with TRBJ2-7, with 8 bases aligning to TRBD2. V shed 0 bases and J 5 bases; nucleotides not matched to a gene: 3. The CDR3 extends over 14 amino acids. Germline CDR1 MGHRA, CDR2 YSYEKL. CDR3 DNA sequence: TGCGCCAGCAGCCAAGAAGCGGGAGTGAACGAGCAGTACTTC. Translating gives CASSQEAGVNEQYF.

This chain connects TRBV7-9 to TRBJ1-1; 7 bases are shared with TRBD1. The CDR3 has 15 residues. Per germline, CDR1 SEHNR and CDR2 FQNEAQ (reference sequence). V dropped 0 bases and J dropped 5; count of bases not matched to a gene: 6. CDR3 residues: CASSLADREGTEAFF. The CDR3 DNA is TGTGCCAGCAGCTTAGCAGACAGGGAAGGTACTGAAGCTTTCTTT.

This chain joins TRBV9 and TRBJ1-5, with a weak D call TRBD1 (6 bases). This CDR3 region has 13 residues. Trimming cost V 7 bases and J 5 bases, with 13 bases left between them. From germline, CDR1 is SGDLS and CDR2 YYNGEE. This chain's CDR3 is CASAGAGDQPQHF. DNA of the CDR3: TGTGCCAGCGCGGGGGCGGGCGATCAGCCCCAGCATTTT. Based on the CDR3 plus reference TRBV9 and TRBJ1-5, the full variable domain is DSGVTQTPKHLITATGQRVTLRCSPRSGDLSVYWYQQSLDQGLQFLIQYYNGEERAKGNILERFSAQQFPDLHSELNLSSLELGDSALYFCASAGAGDQPQHFGDGTRLSIL.

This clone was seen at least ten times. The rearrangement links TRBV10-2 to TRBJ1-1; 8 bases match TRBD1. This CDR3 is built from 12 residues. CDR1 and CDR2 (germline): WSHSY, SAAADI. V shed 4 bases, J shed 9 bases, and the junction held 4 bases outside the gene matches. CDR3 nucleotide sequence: TGCGCCAGCAGTGGTCAGGGGGCACAAGCTTTCTTT. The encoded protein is CASSGQGAQAFF.

CDR3 in amino acids: CASSAGYGQGSEQYF. CDR3 nucleotides: TGTGCCAGCAGCGCTGGGTACGGACAGGGATCCGAGCAGTACTTC. The chain combines TRBV7-9 with TRBJ2-7, with 8 bases lining up with TRBD1. V lost 5 bases and J lost 6; bases outside the gene matches: 12. Germline lookup yields CDR1 SEHNR and CDR2 FQNEAQ (reference sequence). This CDR3 contains 15 residues.

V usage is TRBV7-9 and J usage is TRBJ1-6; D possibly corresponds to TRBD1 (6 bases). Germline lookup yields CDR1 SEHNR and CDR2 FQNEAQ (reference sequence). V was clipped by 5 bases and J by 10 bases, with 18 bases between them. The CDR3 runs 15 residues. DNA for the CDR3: TGTGCCAGCAGCATTGATACAGGGTCGCGGTCACCCCTCCACTTT. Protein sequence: CASSIDTGSRSPLHF. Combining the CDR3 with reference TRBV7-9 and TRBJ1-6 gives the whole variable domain DTGVSQNPRHKITKRGQNVTFRCDPISEHNRLYWYRQTLGQGPEFLTYFQNEAQLEKSRLLSDRFSAERPKGSFSTLEIQRTEQGDSAMYLCASSIDTGSRSPLHFGNGTRLTVT.

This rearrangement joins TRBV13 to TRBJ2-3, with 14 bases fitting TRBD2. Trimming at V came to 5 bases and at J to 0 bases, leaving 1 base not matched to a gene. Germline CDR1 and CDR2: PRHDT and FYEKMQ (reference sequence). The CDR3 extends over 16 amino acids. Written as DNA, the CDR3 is TGTGCCAGCAGCCGGACTAGCGGGGGGAGCACAGATACGCAGTATTTT. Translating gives CASSRTSGGSTDTQYF.

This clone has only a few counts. The DNA of the CDR3 is TGTGCCTGGAGTTCACGACTAGCTGACACCGGGGAGCTGTTTTTT. Protein sequence: CAWSSRLADTGELFF. This rearrangement joins TRBV30 to TRBJ2-2; 7 bases are a match to TRBD2. Germline V gives CDR1 GTSNPN, CDR2 SVGIG (reference sequence). The CDR3 runs to 15 residues. J lost 3 bases, V lost 2 bases, and 6 bases had no gene match.

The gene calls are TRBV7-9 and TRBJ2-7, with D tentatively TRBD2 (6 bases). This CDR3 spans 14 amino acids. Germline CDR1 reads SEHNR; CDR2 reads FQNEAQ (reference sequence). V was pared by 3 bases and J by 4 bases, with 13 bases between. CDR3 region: CASSFAPAGYEQYF. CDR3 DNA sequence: TGTGCCAGCAGCTTTGCACCCGCGGGGTACGAGCAGTACTTC.